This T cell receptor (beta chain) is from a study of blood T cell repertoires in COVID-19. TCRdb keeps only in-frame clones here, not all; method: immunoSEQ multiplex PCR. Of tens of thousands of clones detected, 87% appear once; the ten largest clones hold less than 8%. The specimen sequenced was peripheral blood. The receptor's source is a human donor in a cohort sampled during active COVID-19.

The CDR3 coding sequence is TGTGCCAGCAGCTTGACAGGGGCGGGGTACGAGCAGTACTTC. Residues: CASSLTGAGYEQYF. The chain links TRBV5-4 to TRBJ2-7, with D maybe TRBD1 (7 bases). Trimming stripped 1 base from V and 4 bases from J, with 12 bases between. Germline CDR1 and CDR2: SGHNT and YYREEE (reference sequence). This CDR3 has 14 amino acids.